This TCR beta chain emerged from a study of T-cell memory formation after mild COVID-19. Study at large: Largely donor-specific TCR clusters were found. General study points: Contracting CD4+ clones sat mainly in CM and EM; CD8+ in EMRA. The pre-infection memory compartment contained some responding clones, suggesting cross-reactive memory joined.

TCRdb passed the 5' RACE reads through MiXCR, listing each CDR3 protein once. The sample holds 450,000 to 650,000 distinct CDR3 sequences, about 20% seen once. This clonotype was seen only a few times. Its cognate antigen is unknown. The CDR3 is 13 residues long. Germline V gives CDR1 SEHNR, CDR2 FQNEAQ (reference sequence). V was cut by 4 bases and J by 7 bases, with 11 bases left in between. The receptor comes from an adult woman who had mild COVID-19 (a few samples of this study predate the infection). Cell type and time point are not known. Sequencing was done on a sample of PBMCs or a T cell subset sorted from them (not recorded which). The chain employs TRBV7-9 and TRBJ1-3; a weak D match, TRBD1 (5 bases). The CDR3: CASSWDLRNTIYF. In DNA, the CDR3 is TGTGCCAGCAGCTGGGACCTTAGGAACACCATATATTTT.